This TCR beta chain originates from a study of T cell responses to AZD1222 COVID-19 vaccine. CDR3 length: 15 residues. V lost 6 bases, J lost 2 bases, and 6 bases stayed unmatched. Germline CDR1 LGHDT, CDR2 YNNKEL (reference sequence). Some clones are missing from TCRdb's copy, which holds only in-frame ones; the method was immunoSEQ multiplex PCR. The sample has about 150,000 clones, approximately 86% seen once; the top ten hold around 5.1%. A single count supports this clone. Its antigen is not known. Study observations and caveats: The number of AZD1222 recipients seropositive at baseline was only five or six. Donors in the cohort were predominantly white British and more often female, and clonal diversity was possibly underestimated.

The clonotype originates from an adult who received the AZD1222 COVID-19 vaccine. The rearrangement links TRBV3-1 (or the pseudogene TRBV3-2) to TRBJ2-1; 8 positions agree with TRBD2. Sequencing used peripheral blood, obtained 28 days after the second AZD1222 dose. CDR3 in amino acids: CASSPDSGAYNEQFF. The DNA for the CDR3 is TGTGCCAGCAGTCCCGATAGCGGGGCCTACAATGAGCAGTTCTTC.